These 24 T cell receptor beta chains share one sample of origin, sequenced in a study of T cell repertoires in cytomegalovirus infection. TCRdb re-analysed the reads in MiXCR, keeping a single row per CDR3 protein. Of 310,000 or so distinct CDR3 sequences in the sample, 20% to 30% were seen once. Specimen: PBMCs. Source of these receptors: a human donor in good health (CMV status not recorded). Some clones in this sample may be carry-over from other donors' samples.

This clonotype has only a few counts. V gene TRBV19 combines with J gene TRBJ2-7, with D hard to call. This CDR3 comprises 13 residues. V shed 3 bases and J shed 5 bases, with 11 bases lying between them. From germline, CDR1 is LNHDA and CDR2 SQIVND (reference sequence). CDR3 nucleotides: TGTGCCAGTAGTATGGGCCTTGGGGACGAGCAGTACTTC. Its protein product is CASSMGLGDEQYF.

This clonotype was recorded many times. The chain couples TRBV12-3 or TRBV12-4 to TRBJ2-3, with TRBD2 identical over 8 bases. Losses at the gene ends were 3 bases for V and 7 bases for J; bases not matched to a gene: 6. This CDR3 comprises 14 residues. The CDR3 protein is CASSLSGGSHTQYF. In nucleotides, the CDR3 is TGTGCCAGCAGTTTGTCGGGAGGGTCACATACGCAGTATTTT.

This chain uses TRBV5-5 with TRBJ2-1; 7 bases line up with TRBD2. V shed 4 bases, J shed 1 base, and the junction held 11 bases outside the gene matches. CDR1 and CDR2 (germline): SGHKS, YYEKEE (reference sequence). The CDR3 loop spans 17 amino acids. As DNA, the CDR3 is TGTGCCAGCAGCATCCCGGCGGCGGGAGTATCCTACAATGAGCAGTTCTTC. Protein product: CASSIPAAGVSYNEQFF.

This clonotype has only a few counts. The chain carries TRBV27 and TRBJ1-5, with 7 nucleotides matching TRBD1. Germline CDR1 reads MNHEY; CDR2 reads SMNVEV (reference sequence). The CDR3 is 15 amino acids. V was clipped by 6 bases and J by 3 bases; unmatched bases: 8. As DNA, the CDR3 is TGTGCCAGCAGCCGAGGGACAGCACACAATCAGCCCCAGCATTTT. It encodes CASSRGTAHNQPQHF.

In this sample, this clonotype turned up a few times. The genes are TRBV24-1 and TRBJ2-5, with D maybe TRBD1 (6 bases). The CDR3 has 13 amino acids. CDR1 and CDR2 (germline): KGHDR, SFDVKD. V lost 3 bases, J lost 7 bases, and 11 bases lay in between. CDR3 residues: CATSDGQQWTQYF. CDR3 nucleotides: TGTGCCACCAGTGATGGACAGCAATGGACCCAGTACTTC.

This clonotype was counted only a few times. The V call is TRBV20-1, the J call TRBJ1-1, with TRBD1 identical over 10 bases. Germline V lookup: CDR1 DFQATT, CDR2 SNEGSKA (reference sequence). The CDR3 loop spans 12 amino acids. Losses at the gene ends were 6 bases for V and 6 bases for J; bases not matched to a gene: 4. The CDR3 nucleotides read TGCAGTGCCCCGGACAGGGGGGCTGAAGCTTTCTTT. Translated, it gives CSAPDRGAEAFF.

In its sample, this clonotype was seen many times. This chain connects TRBV7-2 to TRBJ1-2, with D tentatively TRBD1 (5 bases). The ends were cut back, 2 bases at V and 4 bases at J, with 11 bases in the middle. The CDR3 sequence is 14 residues long. CDR1 is SGHTA, CDR2 FQGNSA, per germline. In DNA form, the CDR3 reads TGTGCCAGCAGCTTACTTGGGGCCAGCTATGGCTACACCTTC. Its translation: CASSLLGASYGYTF. The entire variable domain, with the rest obtained from reference TRBV7-2 and TRBJ1-2, is as follows: GAGVSQSPSNKVTEKGKDVELRCDPISGHTALYWYRQSLGQGLEFLIYFQGNSAPDKSGLPSDRFSAERTGGSVSTLTIQRTQQEDSAVYLCASSLLGASYGYTFGSGTRLTVV.

This clonotype was detected ten times or more. This rearrangement joins TRBV7-2 to TRBJ2-7; D not certain. CDR1 and CDR2 from the germline V gene are SGHTA and FQGNSA. This CDR3 contains 12 residues. Trimming took off 1 base at V and 8 bases at J, with 9 bases between the two ends. CDR3 amino acids: CASSLDVPQQYF. DNA for the CDR3: TGTGCCAGCAGCTTAGATGTGCCCCAGCAGTACTTC.

This clonotype was recorded at least ten times. V and J are TRBV7-2 and TRBJ2-2; D may be TRBD2 (6 bases). CDR1 is SGHTA and CDR2 is FQGNSA in the germline V gene. The CDR3 is made up of 14 amino acids. Trimming removed 10 bases at V and 0 bases at J, with 12 bases between. This CDR3 reads CATGERTNTGELFF. CDR3 in DNA: TGTGCCACGGGGGAACGGACGAACACCGGGGAGCTGTTTTTT. Full variable domain (remainder filled in from reference TRBV7-2 and TRBJ2-2): GAGVSQSPSNKVTEKGKDVELRCDPISGHTALYWYRQSLGQGLEFLIYFQGNSAPDKSGLPSDRFSAERTGGSVSTLTIQRTQQEDSAVYLCATGERTNTGELFFGEGSRLTVL.

V usage is TRBV20-1 and J usage is TRBJ1-2, with TRBD1 as a possible D gene (5 bases). CDR1 DFQATT and CDR2 SNEGSKA come from the germline V gene (reference sequence). This CDR3 comprises 14 residues. Trimming shortened V by 6 bases and J by 4 bases, and 18 bases separated the two germline ends. CDR3 region: CSAGGLRSLYGYTF. The CDR3 nucleotides read TGCAGTGCGGGGGGATTACGAAGCCTCTATGGCTACACCTTC.

The chain combines TRBV7-3 with TRBJ2-1; 7 bases agree with TRBD1. Trimming removed 2 bases from V and 6 bases from J; junction bases left unmatched: 7. Per the germline V gene, CDR1 is SGHTA and CDR2 is FQGTGA. This CDR3 is 15 amino acids long. CDR3 nucleotide sequence: TGTGCCAGCAGCTTAGACAGGGCTGCCTTCAATGAGCAGTTCTTC. Its translation is CASSLDRAAFNEQFF.

This clonotype was detected a few times. The V gene is TRBV2, the J gene TRBJ2-1, with 7 bases identical to TRBD2. This CDR3 has 14 residues. CDR1 and CDR2 (germline): SNHLY, FYNNEI. Trimming removed 6 bases from V and 8 bases from J; junction bases left unmatched: 10. The CDR3 region has the DNA TGTGCCAGCAGAGCGGGACGGGAGTTGTATGAGCAGTTCTTC. Translating it yields CASRAGRELYEQFF. Based on the CDR3 plus reference TRBV2 and TRBJ2-1, the full variable domain is EPEVTQTPSHQVTQMGQEVILRCVPISNHLYFYWYRQILGQKVEFLVSFYNNEISEKSEIFDDQFSVERPDGSNFTLKIRSTKLEDSAMYFCASRAGRELYEQFFGPGTRLTVL.

This clonotype has just a few counts. The gene calls are TRBV5-1 and TRBJ2-5, with 9 bases matching TRBD1. This CDR3 has 13 residues. Germline values: CDR1 SGHRS, CDR2 YFSETQ. V shed 5 bases, J shed 3 bases, and the junction held 2 bases outside the gene matches. The CDR3: CASSRTGEETQYF. In nucleotides, the CDR3 is TGCGCCAGCAGTCGGACAGGGGAAGAGACCCAGTACTTC.

This clonotype was counted many times. The chain is built from TRBV6-2 or TRBV6-3 and TRBJ2-7; D ambiguous. The V end lost 7 bases, the J end lost 0 bases, and 16 bases lay between the germline ends. Germline lookup yields CDR1 MNHEY and CDR2 SVGEGT. The CDR3 is made up of 15 amino acids. The CDR3 sequence: CASTTRVSSSYEQYF. CDR3 DNA: TGTGCCAGCACCACCCGGGTTTCAAGCTCCTACGAGCAGTACTTC.

The chain employs TRBV5-1 and TRBJ2-2; no firm D call. The CDR3 covers 17 residues. Germline CDR1 SGHRS, CDR2 YFSETQ. V gave up 4 bases and J gave up 0 bases, with 16 bases separating them. This CDR3 reads CASSSHLERANTGELFF. The CDR3 bases are TGCGCCAGCAGCAGTCATCTTGAGAGAGCGAACACCGGGGAGCTGTTTTTT. The full variable domain, with the rest looked up from reference TRBV5-1 and TRBJ2-2, is KAGVTQTPRYLIKTRGQQVTLSCSPISGHRSVSWYQQTPGQGLQFLFEYFSETQRNKGNFPGRFSGRQFSNSRSEMNVSTLELGDSALYLCASSSHLERANTGELFFGEGSRLTVL.

In its sample, this clonotype was seen many times. The rearrangement joins TRBV7-2 to TRBJ2-4; tentatively, D is TRBD1 or TRBD2 (5 bases each). Deletions cut 1 base from V and 9 bases from J, with 19 bases between. This CDR3 is built from 16 residues. Germline V lookup: CDR1 SGHTA, CDR2 FQGNSA. The DNA of the CDR3 is TGTGCCAGCAGCTTAGTAGGCCAGGGAGAGTATATCATTCAGTACTTC. Amino acids: CASSLVGQGEYIIQYF.

The chain uses TRBV6-8 and TRBJ2-7, with TRBD1 matching over 7 bases. With V trimmed by 6 bases and J by 2 bases, 7 bases remained unmatched. Germline V gene data show CDR1 as MNHGY and CDR2 as SAAAGT. The CDR3 runs to 14 residues. The CDR3 is CASRGTDSPYEQYF. CDR3 nucleotide sequence: TGTGCCAGCAGGGGGACAGACTCCCCCTACGAGCAGTACTTC.

This clonotype was seen repeatedly, ten times or more. The rearrangement joins TRBV11-2 to TRBJ1-1; the D gene is possibly TRBD1 (5 bases). V lost 5 bases to trimming and J lost 10 bases, with 17 bases between them. CDR3 length: 13 residues. Germline V lookup: CDR1 SGHAT, CDR2 FQNNGV. The CDR3 spells CASSPSRGARAFF. CDR3 bases: TGTGCCAGCAGCCCTAGCAGAGGGGCCCGAGCTTTCTTT.

This clonotype came up a few times. V usage is TRBV6-5 and J usage is TRBJ2-3; possibly TRBD2 for D (7 bases). Germline assignment: CDR1 MNHEY and CDR2 SVGAGI. The CDR3 has 15 residues. The V gene lost 1 base and the J gene lost 3 bases, with 11 bases spanning the gap. CDR3 coding DNA: TGTGCCAGCAGTTACTGGGAGGGGGGAACAGATACGCAGTATTTT. Translated, it gives CASSYWEGGTDTQYF.

This clonotype has just a few counts. CDR3 sequence reads: CASSHRRQETQYF. As DNA, the CDR3 is TGTGCCAGCAGTCACAGGAGACAAGAGACCCAGTACTTC. This sequence joins TRBV27 and TRBJ2-5, with a tentative D call TRBD1 (5 bases). This CDR3 has 13 residues. V was pared by 5 bases and J by 2 bases, with 9 bases between. Germline values: CDR1 MNHEY, CDR2 SMNVEV (reference sequence).

The chain combines TRBV19 with TRBJ1-2; TRBD1 matches 7 bases. With 7 bases clipped from V and 1 base from J, the junction kept 9 bases outside the gene matches. The CDR3 has 15 residues. In germline, CDR1 is LNHDA, CDR2 SQIVND (reference sequence). CDR3 sequence (DNA): TGTGCCAGTACCGCGGGACAGCATTTTAACTATGGCTACACCTTC. It yields the protein CASTAGQHFNYGYTF. Full variable domain (missing parts from reference TRBV19 and TRBJ1-2): DGGITQSPKYLFRKEGQNVTLSCEQNLNHDAMYWYRQDPGQGLRLIYYSQIVNDFQKGDIAEGYSVSREKKESFPLTVTSAQKNPTAFYLCASTAGQHFNYGYTFGSGTRLTVV.

Worth noting for this clonotype: This may arise from a read error, as a much more abundant clone is one base away. Since the CDR3 does not end with the conserved phenylalanine or tryptophan, this likely comes from a read error. The chain has TRBV7-2 and TRBJ2-1, with 11 nucleotides matching TRBD2. V was pared by 6 bases and J by 0 bases, with 1 base of the junction left unmatched. From germline, CDR1 is SGHTA and CDR2 FQGNSA. This CDR3 comprises 15 residues. The CDR3 bases are TGTGCCAGCAGTAGCGGGAGGGCCTCCTACAATGAGCAGTTCTTA. Protein sequence: CASSSGRASYNEQFL.

This clonotype has more than one count but fewer than ten. The gene calls are TRBV29-1 and TRBJ2-6; 9 nucleotides line up with TRBD1. V shed 6 bases, J shed 1 base, and the junction held 7 bases outside the gene matches. The length of the CDR3 is 16 residues. CDR1 and CDR2 from the germline V gene are SQVTM and ANQGSEA. CDR3 in amino acids: CSVGGQGGSGANVLTF. CDR3 in DNA: TGCAGCGTGGGGGGACAGGGCGGGTCTGGGGCCAACGTCCTGACTTTC.

The sample holds a few counts of this clonotype. A much more abundant neighbour one base away suggests this may be a read error. The chain is built from TRBV5-6 and TRBJ1-1, with D perhaps matching TRBD1 (5 bases). Germline lookup yields CDR1 SGHDT and CDR2 YYEEEE. The length of the CDR3 is 13 residues. V was clipped by 4 bases and J by 1 base, with 8 bases between them. CDR3 nucleotides: TGTGCCAGCAGCCACGACAGGAACACTGAAGCTTTCTTT. It codes for CASSHDRNTEAFF. The full variable domain, rest sourced from reference TRBV5-6 and TRBJ1-1, is DAGVTQSPTHLIKTRGQQVTLRCSPKSGHDTVSWYQQALGQGPQFIFQYYEEEERQRGNFPDRFSGHQFPNYSSELNVNALLLGDSALYLCASSHDRNTEAFFGQGTRLTVV.